Following are 13 T cell receptor beta chains from one sample sequenced in a study of blood T cell repertoires in COVID-19. Measured with immunoSEQ multiplex PCR; TCRdb has only the in-frame clones, and not every one. The table lists about 360,000 clones, roughly 86% of them singletons. The sequenced material came from peripheral blood. The receptors were gathered from a human donor in a cohort sampled during active COVID-19.

For this clone: Other DNA sequences within the sample encode an identical CDR3. This chain links TRBV28 with TRBJ1-6; 11 bases agree with TRBD1. The CDR3 is made up of 14 amino acids. CDR1 MDHEN and CDR2 SYDVKM come from the germline V gene. V shed 5 bases and J 10 bases; nucleotides not matched to a gene: 4. CDR3 region: CASSGGTGGSPLHF. The CDR3 coding sequence is TGTGCCAGCAGTGGGGGGACAGGGGGATCACCCCTCCACTTT.

This chain uses TRBV7-9 with TRBJ1-1, with D unclear. CDR1 is SEHNR and CDR2 is FQNEAQ in the germline V gene (reference sequence). The CDR3 runs to 11 residues. V dropped 2 bases and J dropped 11 bases, with 9 bases sitting between them. CDR3 sequence reads: CASSLIERAFF. The CDR3, as DNA: TGTGCCAGCAGCTTAATAGAGCGGGCTTTCTTT.

V usage is TRBV24-1 and J usage is TRBJ2-5; tentatively, D is TRBD1 (6 bases). This CDR3 is 16 amino acids long. Trimming removed 2 bases from V and 0 bases from J, with 12 bases in between. CDR1 and CDR2 (germline): KGHDR, SFDVKD. CDR3 DNA sequence: TGTGCCACCAGTGATTCCCGACAGGCGTACCAAGAGACCCAGTACTTC. Its protein product is CATSDSRQAYQETQYF.

This chain links TRBV6-1 with TRBJ2-7; D is unresolved. V lost 2 bases, J lost 0 bases, and 8 bases lay in between. This CDR3 contains 14 residues. Germline-derived CDR1 and CDR2 are MNHNS and SASEGT. CDR3 in amino acids: CASSEMWSSYEQYF. Here the CDR3 DNA reads TGTGCCAGCAGTGAAATGTGGAGCTCCTACGAGCAGTACTTC.

This sequence joins TRBV28 and TRBJ1-2; D is undetermined. Germline lookup yields CDR1 MDHEN and CDR2 SYDVKM. The germline V and J ends were trimmed by 4 bases and 0 bases, with 15 bases remaining between them. The CDR3 runs 16 residues. The CDR3 protein is CASSSIRSGSNYGYTF. DNA of the CDR3: TGTGCCAGCAGTTCGATCCGGAGCGGATCTAACTATGGCTACACCTTC.

This clone was found many times. The chain is built from TRBV27 and TRBJ2-5; D might be TRBD1 (8 bases). CDR3 size: 14 residues. The germline V gene encodes CDR1 MNHEY and CDR2 SMNVEV (reference sequence). Trimming took 5 bases from V and 7 from J, leaving 17 bases between them. The CDR3 region is CASSPGQGGATQYF. CDR3 nucleotides: TGTGCCAGCAGTCCTGGACAGGGAGGGGCGACCCAGTACTTC.

In this sample, this clone turned up a few times. The chain has TRBV3-1 (or the pseudogene TRBV3-2) and TRBJ2-6; 7 bases agree with TRBD1. The CDR3 has 16 residues. The V gene end was trimmed by 3 bases and the J gene end by 2 bases; junction bases not matched to a gene: 4. Germline CDR1 LGHDT, CDR2 YNNKEL (reference sequence). CDR3 in DNA: TGTGCCAGCAGCCAGACCACAGGGGCTGGGGCCAACGTCCTGACTTTC. Translation gives CASSQTTGAGANVLTF.

J is TRBJ2-1 and V is TRBV10-3; TRBD2 aligns across 7 bases. With V trimmed by 7 bases and J by 0 bases, 15 bases remained unmatched. The CDR3 sequence is 18 residues long. Germline lookup yields CDR1 ENHRY and CDR2 SYGVKD. For the CDR3, the DNA is TGTGCCATCACGGCTAGCGGCGAAACTCCCAGCTCCTACAATGAGCAGTTCTTC. Protein: CAITASGETPSSYNEQFF.

The rearrangement joins TRBV5-1 to TRBJ2-5; no firm D call. The CDR3 runs to 12 residues. V lost 4 bases, J lost 1 base, and 5 bases lay in between. Germline V CDR1 and CDR2: SGHRS, YFSETQ. In nucleotides, the CDR3 is TGCGCCAGCAGCCTGTCCCAAGAGACCCAGTACTTC. It translates to CASSLSQETQYF.

The CDR3 DNA follows: TGTGCCAGCAGTTACCTTACAGGGGGAAGAAGGGAGACCCAGTACTTC. Translating gives CASSYLTGGRRETQYF. The chain couples TRBV6-5 to TRBJ2-5; 8 nucleotides line up with TRBD1. This CDR3 spans 16 amino acids. Germline CDR1 reads MNHEY; CDR2 reads SVGAGI. The J segment lost 5 bases and the V segment lost 2 bases, leaving 10 bases of the junction unmatched.

A few counts support this clone. The rearrangement uses TRBV29-1 and TRBJ2-1; D is unclear. The germline V gene has CDR1 SQVTM and CDR2 ANQGSEA. The CDR3 length is 12 residues. The V end lost 6 bases, the J end lost 6 bases, and 12 bases lay between the germline ends. The CDR3, as DNA: TGCAGCGTGACCCTGACTGGCAATGAGCAGTTCTTC. Translating it yields CSVTLTGNEQFF.

The J gene is TRBJ2-3, the V gene TRBV5-6; perhaps TRBD2 as D (5 bases). This CDR3 comprises 15 residues. V lost 0 bases, J lost 0 bases, and 8 bases lay in between. Germline CDR1 and CDR2: SGHDT and YYEEEE. Here the CDR3 DNA reads TGTGCCAGCAGCTTGGGACTACCAAGCACAGATACGCAGTATTTT. It yields the protein CASSLGLPSTDTQYF.

The rearrangement uses TRBV27 and TRBJ2-1; 11 bases are shared with TRBD2. This CDR3 is 16 amino acids long. With 4 bases clipped from V and 3 bases from J, the junction kept 5 bases outside the gene matches. CDR1 is MNHEY, CDR2 SMNVEV, per germline (reference sequence). The CDR3 coding sequence is TGTGCCAGCAGTTCTTCAACTAGCGGGGGCTACAATGAGCAGTTCTTC. It yields the protein CASSSSTSGGYNEQFF.